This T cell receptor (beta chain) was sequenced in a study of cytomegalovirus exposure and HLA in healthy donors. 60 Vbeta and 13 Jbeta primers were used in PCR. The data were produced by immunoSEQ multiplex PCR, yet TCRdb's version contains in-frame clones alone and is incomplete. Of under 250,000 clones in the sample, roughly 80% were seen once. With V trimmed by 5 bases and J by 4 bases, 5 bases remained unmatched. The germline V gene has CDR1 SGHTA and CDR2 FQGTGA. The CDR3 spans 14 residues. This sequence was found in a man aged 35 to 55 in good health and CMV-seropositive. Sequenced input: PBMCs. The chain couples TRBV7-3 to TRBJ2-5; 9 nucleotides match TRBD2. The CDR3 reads CASSPAGGRETQYF. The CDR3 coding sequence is TGTGCCAGCAGCCCTGCGGGGGGGAGAGAGACCCAGTACTTC.